One T cell receptor beta chain is described in this entry. The antigen it recognizes is unknown. Within one base of it there is no much larger clone, and no base qualities were kept. This sample is part of a study of blood T cells in healthy people across ages (dated by TCRdb to 2014 to 2015). Broadly, across the study: In model experiments, template switching captured about one uniquely barcoded TCR beta cDNA molecule for every two T cells. The study measured age-related changes in TCR beta repertoire diversity using deep sequencing normalized with unique cDNA molecular identifiers. Four age groups were formed from the donors: young (average about 15 years), middle-aged (approximately 39), aged (approximately 60) and long-lived (around 82). To avoid experimental bias, donors of different ages were randomly spread across the sequencing lanes. Using the same blood draw, the study looked at two additional independent replicas of 1 million unique cDNA reads for two donors, one aged 18 to 29 and the other aged 80 or older. The investigation overall reported the following: The percentage of naive T cells measured by flow cytometry correlated strongly with observed TCR beta diversity. Compared with the aged group, the long-lived group had more naive CD4+ T cells, fewer expanded clones and increased TCR diversity, suggesting age selection. Observed TCR beta diversity per million T cells fell roughly linearly with age, and a significant reduction was already apparent by age around 36. Estimates of total diversity based on one million sequenced T cells were regarded as lower bounds and as underestimates. Because the CMV infection status of the donors was unknown, age-related changes in expanded clonotypes may potentially have been confounded. Since profiling was done on bulk unsorted PBMCs, naive and antigen-experienced compartments could not be conclusively compared.

The CDR3 holds 13 amino acids from the cysteine to the phenylalanine. Only CDR3 DNA is held: 39 bases, read in frame from base 1. The germline V gene specifies SQVTM as CDR1 and ANQGSEA as CDR2. The germline V and J ends show losses of 8 bases and 1 base respectively, and no gene match explains 7 bases of the junction. The library was obtained by 5' RACE. The listed sequencing device is Illumina HiSeq 2500. A second about 7 to 12 cycle PCR used a sample-barcoded 5' primer and a J-beta primer mix. Each TCR beta cDNA molecule received a unique molecular identifier from a template-switch 5' adaptor carrying 12 random nucleotides. Each sample yielded at least 2.5 million CDR3-containing paired-end reads. First-strand cDNA synthesis was performed from all RNA using the Mint cDNA synthesis kit, with priming by a TRBC-specific oligonucleotide. Following uracil-DNA glycosylase treatment, a first 18-cycle PCR with universal primers M1SS and BC2_uni_R was performed on all cDNA. The source study handled its data this way. Normalization of each sample was performed by random selection of 1 million high-quality reads, each carrying a distinct molecular identifier. Instead of being binned into consensus sequences, reads with shared molecular identifiers were discarded. MiTCR, with a Q25 quality threshold and the strictest error-elimination algorithm, was used for CDR3 identification, clonotype clustering and error correction. A nonparametric unseen species model using Euler transformation provided a lower-bound estimate of total TCR beta diversity. TCRdb reprocessed the public reads (quality trimming at Q25 with fastp, clone calling with MiXCR) and kept in-frame beta chains. Entries are consolidated by CDR3 protein sequence, retaining the most common genes and DNA. These V and J calls rely on TCRdb rather than the paper's analysis. Here the sample has hundreds of thousands of distinct CDR3 sequences; 48% occur a single time. Roughly 12% of the sample is in the top ten clones.

Donors were 30 to 45 systemically healthy Caucasian individuals from Russia aged 6 to 90 years. Around 10 milliliters of peripheral blood were collected from each donor into EDTA-treated Vacutainer tubes. Ficoll-Paque density-gradient centrifugation was used to isolate PBMCs, with at least 6.5 million per sample. Total RNA, at least 6 micrograms per sample, was extracted from PBMCs with Trizol reagent. For every donor, an aliquot of PBMCs went through flow cytometry to measure the percentages of naive CD45RAhigh/CD27high T cells. The sequence is built from TRBV29-1 and TRBJ1-1; TRBD1 fits 7 bases in the junction. The sample consisted of blood. This TCR was sampled from a man aged 30-40 years in good health. The bases are TGCAGCATTTGGGACAGTAAGAACACTGAAGCTTTCTTT. It specifies CSIWDSKNTEAFF. Reference TRBV29-1 and TRBJ1-1 proteins supply the regions before and after the CDR3; the full variable domain is: SAVISQKPSRDICQRGTSLTIQCQVDSQVTMMFWYRQQPGQSLTLIATANQGSEATYESGFVIDKFPISRPNLTFSTLTVSNMSPEDSSIYLCSIWDSKNTEAFFGQGTRLTVV.